These T cell receptor beta chains were read from a single sample in a study of CD8 T cells in ankylosing spondylitis. Each CDR3 protein gets one entry after TCRdb re-called the 5' RACE reads with MiXCR. Among hundreds of thousands of distinct CDR3 sequences listed, roughly 10% were seen once. What was sequenced was blood, either unsorted or a sorted T cell fraction (not recorded which). These receptors all stem from a male donor with ankylosing spondylitis. CDR3s include the opening cysteine and the closing phenylalanine or tryptophan. Expanded clones get a size class; other rows say once, few or many, or leave the size out.

j_call v_call clone_size cdr3_aa
TRBJ2-7 TRBV4-3 NA CASSQDFPQTYEQYF
TRBJ2-1 TRBV7-2 many CASSFIASGRGEQFF
TRBJ2-7 TRBV20-1 NA CSAREGVGGRKYF
TRBJ2-5 TRBV29-1 many CSVVGTPQETQYF
TRBJ1-1 TRBV18 NA CASSLFQGGDTEAFF
TRBJ1-1 TRBV7-9 few CASSLRLQGEAFF
TRBJ1-2 TRBV7-2 many CASSLAQGGGYTF
TRBJ2-7 TRBV7-2 NA CASSFSPGQGYEQYF
TRBJ2-1 TRBV7-2 NA CASSLRVLAPPSNEQFF
TRBJ1-5 TRBV20-1 few CSATEERNQPQHF
TRBJ2-1 TRBV9 NA CASSVESTGDEQFF